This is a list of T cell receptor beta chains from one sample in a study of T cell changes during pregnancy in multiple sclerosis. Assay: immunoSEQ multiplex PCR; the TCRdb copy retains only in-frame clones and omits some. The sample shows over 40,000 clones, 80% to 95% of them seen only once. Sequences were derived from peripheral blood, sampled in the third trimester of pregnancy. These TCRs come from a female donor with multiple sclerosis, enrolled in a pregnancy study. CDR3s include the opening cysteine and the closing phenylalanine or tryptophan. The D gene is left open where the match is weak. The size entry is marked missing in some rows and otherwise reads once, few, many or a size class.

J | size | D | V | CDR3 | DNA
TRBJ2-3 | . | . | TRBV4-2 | CASSQVSQSTDTQYF | TGTGCCAGCAGCCAAGTTTCACAGAGCACAGATACGCAGTATTTT
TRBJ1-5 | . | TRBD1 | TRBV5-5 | CASSPGQGTNQPQHF | TGTGCCAGCAGCCCGGGACAGGGAACCAATCAGCCCCAGCATTTT
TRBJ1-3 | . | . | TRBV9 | CASSGTVGNTIYF | TGTGCCAGCAGCGGGACAGTTGGAAACACCATATATTTT
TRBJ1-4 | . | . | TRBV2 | CASRPGTTNEKLFF | TGTGCCAGCAGACCAGGAACAACTAATGAAAAACTGTTTTTT
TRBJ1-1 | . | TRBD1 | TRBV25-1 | CASSGGTGFGEAFF | TGTGCCAGCAGTGGGGGGACAGGGTTCGGTGAAGCTTTCTTT
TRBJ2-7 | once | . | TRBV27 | CASSLRGIIHEQYF | TGTGCCAGCAGTTTACGTGGCATCATCCACGAGCAGTACTTC
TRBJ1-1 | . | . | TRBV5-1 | CASRGQNTEAFF | TGCGCCAGCAGGGGACAGAACACTGAAGCTTTCTTT
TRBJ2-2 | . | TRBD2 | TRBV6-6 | CAGRGTSGRNTGELFF | TGTGCCGGAAGGGGGACTAGCGGGAGGAACACCGGGGAGCTGTTTTTT
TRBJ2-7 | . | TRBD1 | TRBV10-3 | CAISESSQGPVGEQYF | TGTGCCATCAGTGAGTCATCACAGGGGCCAGTGGGAGAGCAGTACTTC
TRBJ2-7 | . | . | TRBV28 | CASSLIRPGSYEQYF | TGTGCCAGCAGTTTAATTAGGCCGGGCTCCTACGAGCAGTACTTC
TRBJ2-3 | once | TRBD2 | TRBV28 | CASSFSVSMGLAGGPDTQYF | TGTGCCAGCAGTTTTTCGGTCTCCATGGGGCTAGCGGGAGGGCCGGATACGCAGTATTTT
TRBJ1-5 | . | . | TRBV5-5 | CASSLYTGNQPQHF | TGTGCCAGCAGCTTGTACACCGGCAATCAGCCCCAGCATTTT
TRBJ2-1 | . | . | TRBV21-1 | CASSRKPVNEQFF | TGTGCCAGCAGCAGAAAGCCCGTAAATGAGCAGTTCTTC
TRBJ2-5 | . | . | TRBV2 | CASRKRGEGRLFQETQYF | TGTGCCAGCAGGAAACGGGGAGAAGGACGACTCTTTCAAGAGACCCAGTACTTC
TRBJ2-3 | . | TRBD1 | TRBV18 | CASSPPGQTDTQYF | TGTGCCAGCTCACCCCCGGGACAGACAGATACGCAGTATTTT
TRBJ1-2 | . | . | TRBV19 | CASSIDKDSPKGGYTF | TGTGCCAGTAGTATAGATAAGGACAGCCCTAAGGGTGGCTACACCTTC
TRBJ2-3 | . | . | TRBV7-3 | CASSFEGSSTDTQYF | TGTGCCAGCAGCTTTGAGGGTTCTAGCACAGATACGCAGTATTTT
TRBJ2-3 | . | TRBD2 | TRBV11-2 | CASSSPATSGNTDTQYF | TGTGCCAGCAGCTCCCCTGCGACTAGCGGGAACACAGATACGCAGTATTTT
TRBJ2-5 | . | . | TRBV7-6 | CASSLNIFQETQYF | TGTGCCAGCAGCTTAAATATCTTCCAAGAGACCCAGTACTTC
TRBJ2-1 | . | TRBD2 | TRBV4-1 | CASSQGLPGLADLRGEQFF | TGCGCCAGCAGCCAAGGCCTCCCGGGACTAGCGGACCTCAGGGGTGAGCAGTTCTTC
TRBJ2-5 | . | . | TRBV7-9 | CASSSYGRATRETQYF | TGTGCCAGCAGCTCCTACGGCAGGGCGACCAGAGAGACCCAGTACTTC
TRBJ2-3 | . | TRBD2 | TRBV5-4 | CASSPLTSLSTDTQYF | TGTGCCAGCAGCCCGTTGACTAGCTTAAGCACAGATACGCAGTATTTT
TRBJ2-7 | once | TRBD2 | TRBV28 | CASSWTSGTYYEQYF | TGTGCCAGCAGTTGGACTAGCGGGACCTACTACGAGCAGTACTTC
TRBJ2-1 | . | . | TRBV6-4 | CASSDSAGTPNNEQFF | TGTGCCAGCAGTGACTCGGCCGGGACACCAAACAATGAGCAGTTCTTC
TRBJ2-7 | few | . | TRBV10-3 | CAISESVPNRGPLTYEQYF | TGTGCCATCAGTGAGTCGGTCCCCAATAGAGGGCCCTTAACCTACGAGCAGTACTTC
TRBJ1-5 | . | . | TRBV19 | CATSLTKTGQPQHF | TGTGCCACCTCCCTCACAAAGACGGGTCAGCCCCAGCATTTT
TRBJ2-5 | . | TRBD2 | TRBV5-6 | CASSGTSGRGQETQYF | TGTGCCAGCAGCGGGACTAGCGGGAGAGGACAAGAGACCCAGTACTTC
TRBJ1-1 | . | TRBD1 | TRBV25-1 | CASSARQGRTTEAFF | TGTGCCAGCAGTGCTCGACAGGGAAGAACCACTGAAGCTTTCTTT
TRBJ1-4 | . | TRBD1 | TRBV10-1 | CASSLDRRREKLFF | TGCGCCAGCAGCCTGGACAGGAGGCGTGAAAAACTGTTTTTT
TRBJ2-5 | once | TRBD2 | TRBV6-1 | CASSATLGLAEETQYF | TGTGCCAGCAGTGCAACCTTAGGACTAGCGGAAGAGACCCAGTACTTC
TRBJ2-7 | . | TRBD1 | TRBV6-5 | CASSGQGADEQYF | TGTGCCAGCAGCGGCCAGGGGGCAGACGAGCAGTACTTC
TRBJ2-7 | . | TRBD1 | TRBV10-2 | CASSDRQGGEQYF | TGCGCCAGCAGTGATCGACAGGGTGGCGAGCAGTACTTC
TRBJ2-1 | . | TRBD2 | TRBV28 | CASSARDSRTSGSDEQFF | TGTGCCAGCAGTGCCCGTGACAGCCGGACTAGCGGGAGTGATGAGCAGTTCTTC
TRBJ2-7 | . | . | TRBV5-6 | CASSWGGHGYEQYF | TGTGCCAGCAGCTGGGGAGGTCACGGCTACGAGCAGTACTTC
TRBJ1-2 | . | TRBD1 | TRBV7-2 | CASSLAPAGTGTGYTF | TGTGCCAGCAGCTTAGCACCCGCCGGGACAGGGACGGGCTACACCTTC
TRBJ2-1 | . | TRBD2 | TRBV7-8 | CASSLEGGSRGEQFF | TGTGCCAGCAGCTTAGAGGGCGGGAGCCGCGGTGAGCAGTTCTTC
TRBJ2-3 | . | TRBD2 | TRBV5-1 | CASSYFGLAGGGDTQYF | TGCGCCAGCAGCTACTTCGGACTAGCGGGAGGTGGAGATACGCAGTATTTT
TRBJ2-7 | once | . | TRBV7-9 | CASSLAGGGLYEQYF | TGTGCCAGCAGCTTAGCGGGGGGAGGTCTCTACGAGCAGTACTTC
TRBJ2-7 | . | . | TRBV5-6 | CASSLGDYEQYF | TGTGCCAGCAGCTTGGGAGACTACGAGCAGTACTTC
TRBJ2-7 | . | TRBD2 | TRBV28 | CASSLTSGPQGNEQYF | TGTGCCAGCAGTTTGACTAGCGGCCCTCAAGGGAACGAGCAGTACTTC
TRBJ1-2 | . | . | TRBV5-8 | CASSLGTGLVGYTF | TGTGCCAGCAGCTTGGGAACAGGCCTGGTTGGCTACACCTTC
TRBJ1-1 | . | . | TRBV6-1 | CASSELGAGLLYSEAFF | TGTGCCAGCAGTGAATTAGGGGCTGGGCTGCTATACTCTGAAGCTTTCTTT
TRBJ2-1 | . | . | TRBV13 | CASSFGTHNKDEQFF | TGTGCCAGCAGCTTCGGGACTCATAACAAGGATGAGCAGTTCTTC
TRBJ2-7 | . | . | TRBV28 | CASSLLYSYEQYF | TGTGCCAGCAGTTTACTGTATAGTTACGAGCAGTACTTC
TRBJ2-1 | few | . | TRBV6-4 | CASSAKGSGNYNEQFF | TGTGCCAGCAGTGCCAAAGGATCCGGGAACTACAATGAGCAGTTCTTC
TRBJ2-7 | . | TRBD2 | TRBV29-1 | CGASVAGKHEQYF | TGCGGGGCCAGTGTAGCGGGGAAGCACGAGCAGTACTTC
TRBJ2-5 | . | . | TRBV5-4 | CASSFRLAATQETQYF | TGTGCCAGCAGCTTTCGTTTAGCGGCCACCCAAGAGACCCAGTACTTC
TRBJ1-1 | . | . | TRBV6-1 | CASLVGQVMNTEAFF | TGTGCCAGCCTGGTGGGACAAGTCATGAACACTGAGGCTTTCTTT